These T cell receptor beta chains were read from a single sample in a study of CD8 T cells in Susac syndrome. TCRdb re-called the immunoSEQ multiplex PCR reads with MiXCR, one entry per CDR3 protein. The sample records 100,000 to 150,000 distinct CDR3 sequences, over 85% being singletons. The specimen sequenced was CD4+ T cells from PBMCs. The receptors shown here come from a human donor in good health. Each CDR3 is given with its conserved first and last residue. Fields, in order: D gene, V gene, clone size, J gene, CDR3 DNA, CDR3 protein. D genes are given only for firm matches. The size entry is marked missing in some rows and otherwise reads once, few, many or a size class.

d_gene: TRBD2; v_gene: TRBV5-1; abundance: -; j_gene: TRBJ2-1; CDR3nt: TGCGCCAGCGGGCAAGCGGGAGGTGGATTTGAGCAGTTCTTC; CDR3aa: CASGQAGGGFEQFF
d_gene: -; v_gene: TRBV20-1; abundance: -; j_gene: TRBJ2-3; CDR3nt: TGCAGTGCTAGAGATCTCGCAGATACGCAGTATTTT; CDR3aa: CSARDLADTQYF
d_gene: -; v_gene: TRBV20-1; abundance: -; j_gene: TRBJ2-3; CDR3nt: TGCAGTGCTAGCACGGCAGGGGACGCAGATACGCAGTATTTT; CDR3aa: CSASTAGDADTQYF
d_gene: -; v_gene: TRBV19; abundance: -; j_gene: TRBJ1-4; CDR3nt: TGTGCCAGTAGTAGCCGACGGCCAAGGGCTAATGAAAAACTGTTTTTT; CDR3aa: CASSSRRPRANEKLFF
d_gene: TRBD2; v_gene: TRBV20-1; abundance: -; j_gene: TRBJ2-2; CDR3nt: TGCAGTGCTAGCCCTCCGAGCGGGGGAGGGATCGGGGAGCTGTTTTTT; CDR3aa: CSASPPSGGGIGELFF
d_gene: -; v_gene: TRBV3-1; abundance: -; j_gene: TRBJ2-7; CDR3nt: TGTGCCAGCAGCCATTCGAATTGGCGGGGTTACGAGCAGTACTTC; CDR3aa: CASSHSNWRGYEQYF
d_gene: -; v_gene: TRBV14; abundance: -; j_gene: TRBJ2-2; CDR3nt: TGTGCCAGCAGGGGGGCGCTGGGCACCGGGGAGCTGTTTTTT; CDR3aa: CASRGALGTGELFF
d_gene: -; v_gene: TRBV5-1; abundance: -; j_gene: TRBJ1-2; CDR3nt: TGCGCCAGCAGTACCGGGGACTGGGGCTACACCTTC; CDR3aa: CASSTGDWGYTF
d_gene: TRBD2; v_gene: TRBV2; abundance: -; j_gene: TRBJ2-3; CDR3nt: TGTGCCAGCATTGGTAGCGGGAGAGGAACTAGCACAGATACGCAGTATTTT; CDR3aa: CASIGSGRGTSTDTQYF
d_gene: TRBD2; v_gene: TRBV6-1; abundance: -; j_gene: TRBJ2-5; CDR3nt: TGTGCCAGCAGTGGCGTTCTCCTAGCGGGAGTATCGGAGACCCAGTACTTC; CDR3aa: CASSGVLLAGVSETQYF
d_gene: TRBD1; v_gene: TRBV9; abundance: -; j_gene: TRBJ2-2; CDR3nt: TGTGCCAGCAGCACTAGTACAGGGGGCGCGTCTTACGGGGAGCTGTTTTTT; CDR3aa: CASSTSTGGASYGELFF
d_gene: -; v_gene: TRBV5-6; abundance: -; j_gene: TRBJ1-1; CDR3nt: TGTGCCAGCAGCTTGGTTTTAGGAGCAACAGAGGGGGATGAAGCTTTCTTT; CDR3aa: CASSLVLGATEGDEAFF
d_gene: TRBD1; v_gene: TRBV25-1; abundance: -; j_gene: TRBJ1-1; CDR3nt: TGTGCCAGCAGAGGGACAGTCATGAACACTGAAGCTTTCTTT; CDR3aa: CASRGTVMNTEAFF
d_gene: -; v_gene: TRBV5-5; abundance: -; j_gene: TRBJ2-7; CDR3nt: TGTGCCAGCAGCCAACCAGGCGGGGAAGAGCAGTACTTC; CDR3aa: CASSQPGGEEQYF
d_gene: TRBD1; v_gene: TRBV24-1; abundance: -; j_gene: TRBJ2-4; CDR3nt: TGTGCCACCAGTGATTCCCGGACAGGGACGGACATTCAGTACTTC; CDR3aa: CATSDSRTGTDIQYF
d_gene: -; v_gene: TRBV2; abundance: -; j_gene: TRBJ1-1; CDR3nt: TGTGCCAGCAGTGGACAGAAGGGCACTGAAGCTTTCTTT; CDR3aa: CASSGQKGTEAFF
d_gene: -; v_gene: TRBV30; abundance: once; j_gene: TRBJ2-7; CDR3nt: TGTGCCTGGAAGGAGACAGAGAGCACCTACGAGCAGTACTTC; CDR3aa: CAWKETESTYEQYF
d_gene: -; v_gene: TRBV25-1; abundance: few; j_gene: TRBJ2-7; CDR3nt: TGTGCCAGCAGTGGTGAGGTGTACGAGCAGTACTTC; CDR3aa: CASSGEVYEQYF
d_gene: -; v_gene: TRBV20-1; abundance: -; j_gene: TRBJ2-1; CDR3nt: TGCAGTGCTAGTGGACAGTTACCCTACAATGAGCAGTTCTTC; CDR3aa: CSASGQLPYNEQFF
d_gene: TRBD1; v_gene: TRBV20-1; abundance: -; j_gene: TRBJ2-7; CDR3nt: TGCAGTGCTAAGACAGGGAGCTCCTACGAGCAGTACTTC; CDR3aa: CSAKTGSSYEQYF
d_gene: -; v_gene: TRBV11-2; abundance: -; j_gene: TRBJ2-7; CDR3nt: TGTGCCAGCAGCTTAGACAGGGCGGGGTACGAGCAGTACTTC; CDR3aa: CASSLDRAGYEQYF
d_gene: -; v_gene: TRBV6-2/TRBV6-3; abundance: -; j_gene: TRBJ2-2; CDR3nt: TGTGCCAGCAGTTACCCAGCAGGGCAGAGCACCGGGGAGCTGTTTTTT; CDR3aa: CASSYPAGQSTGELFF
d_gene: TRBD2; v_gene: TRBV6-2/TRBV6-3; abundance: -; j_gene: TRBJ2-5; CDR3nt: TGTGCCAGCAGAACTCTCAGACTAGCGGGAGCGGAGACCCAGTACTTC; CDR3aa: CASRTLRLAGAETQYF
d_gene: -; v_gene: TRBV19; abundance: -; j_gene: TRBJ1-5; CDR3nt: TGTGCCAGTAGTATCCGGGGAGGAGGCAATCAGCCCCAGCATTTT; CDR3aa: CASSIRGGGNQPQHF
d_gene: -; v_gene: TRBV20-1; abundance: -; j_gene: TRBJ2-1; CDR3nt: TGCAGTGCTCACACTATCCGGGAACTCTACAATGAGCAGTTCTTC; CDR3aa: CSAHTIRELYNEQFF
d_gene: -; v_gene: TRBV28; abundance: -; j_gene: TRBJ2-7; CDR3nt: TGTGCCAGCAGTAGGGGTGGAGGTTCCTACGAGCAGTACTTC; CDR3aa: CASSRGGGSYEQYF
d_gene: TRBD2; v_gene: TRBV24-1; abundance: -; j_gene: TRBJ2-2; CDR3nt: TGTGCCACCAGTACCGGGACTAGCGGGAGCTATGGCGGGGAGCTGTTTTTT; CDR3aa: CATSTGTSGSYGGELFF
d_gene: -; v_gene: TRBV7-2; abundance: -; j_gene: TRBJ1-3; CDR3nt: TGTGCCAGCAGCTACGGCCCAGGGATTGGAAACACCATATATTTT; CDR3aa: CASSYGPGIGNTIYF
d_gene: TRBD1; v_gene: TRBV20-1; abundance: -; j_gene: TRBJ2-5; CDR3nt: TGCAGTGGGAAGGGGGCACAAGAGACCCAGTACTTC; CDR3aa: CSGKGAQETQYF
d_gene: TRBD2; v_gene: TRBV5-1; abundance: -; j_gene: TRBJ2-3; CDR3nt: TGCGCCAGCAGCTTGGGGATAGCGGGAGGAACAGATACGCAGTATTTT; CDR3aa: CASSLGIAGGTDTQYF
d_gene: TRBD1; v_gene: TRBV5-1; abundance: few; j_gene: TRBJ2-7; CDR3nt: TGCGCCAGCAGCCGGGACAGGGAGCAGTACTTC; CDR3aa: CASSRDREQYF
d_gene: -; v_gene: TRBV5-1; abundance: -; j_gene: TRBJ2-5; CDR3nt: TGCGCCAGCAGCTTGGGGGCCCACAGGGAGCTAGAGACCCAGTACTTC; CDR3aa: CASSLGAHRELETQYF
d_gene: -; v_gene: TRBV3-1; abundance: -; j_gene: TRBJ1-1; CDR3nt: TGTGCCAGCAGCCAAGAGGGGGTTGGCACTGAAGCTTTCTTT; CDR3aa: CASSQEGVGTEAFF
d_gene: TRBD1; v_gene: TRBV5-1; abundance: -; j_gene: TRBJ2-1; CDR3nt: TGCGCCAGCAGCCCACAGGGGGCTCCCTCCTACAATGAGCAGTTCTTC; CDR3aa: CASSPQGAPSYNEQFF
d_gene: -; v_gene: TRBV30; abundance: -; j_gene: TRBJ1-5; CDR3nt: TGTGCCTGGAGTCACGGGGCAGCCAATCAGCCCCAGCATTTT; CDR3aa: CAWSHGAANQPQHF
d_gene: -; v_gene: TRBV7-6; abundance: -; j_gene: TRBJ1-1; CDR3nt: TGTGCCAGCAGCTTAGTAGGCGCGGGCACTGAAGCTTTCTTT; CDR3aa: CASSLVGAGTEAFF
d_gene: -; v_gene: TRBV7-9; abundance: -; j_gene: TRBJ2-1; CDR3nt: TGTGCCGCCTTGAATTACCGGGACAACGTCCACAATGAGCAGTTCTTC; CDR3aa: CAALNYRDNVHNEQFF
d_gene: -; v_gene: TRBV7-2; abundance: -; j_gene: TRBJ1-2; CDR3nt: TGTGCCAGCAGCTTAGATCGCAACATCTATGGCTACACCTTC; CDR3aa: CASSLDRNIYGYTF
d_gene: -; v_gene: TRBV20-1; abundance: -; j_gene: TRBJ2-5; CDR3nt: TGCAGTGCGCCACAAGAGACCCAGTACTTC; CDR3aa: CSAPQETQYF
d_gene: TRBD2; v_gene: TRBV6-2/TRBV6-3; abundance: -; j_gene: TRBJ2-1; CDR3nt: TGTGCCAGCAGTTACAACCGGGCGGGAGGGCCCAATGAGCAGTTCTTC; CDR3aa: CASSYNRAGGPNEQFF
d_gene: TRBD2; v_gene: TRBV5-1; abundance: -; j_gene: TRBJ2-1; CDR3nt: TGCGCCAGCAGCTTGGGTACTAGCGGGAATTTCAATGAGCAGTTCTTC; CDR3aa: CASSLGTSGNFNEQFF
d_gene: -; v_gene: TRBV20-1; abundance: -; j_gene: TRBJ1-1; CDR3nt: TGCAGTGCTACTGAAGCTTTCTTT; CDR3aa: CSATEAFF
d_gene: -; v_gene: TRBV7-2; abundance: -; j_gene: TRBJ2-2; CDR3nt: TGTGCCAGCAGCTATAATCGGAACACCGGGGAGCTGTTTTTT; CDR3aa: CASSYNRNTGELFF
d_gene: -; v_gene: TRBV30; abundance: -; j_gene: TRBJ1-5; CDR3nt: TGTGCCTGGGGCGGAGGGGGGTCTCAGCCCCAGCATTTT; CDR3aa: CAWGGGGSQPQHF
d_gene: -; v_gene: TRBV7-2; abundance: -; j_gene: TRBJ1-2; CDR3nt: TGTGCCAGCAGCTTAAGAACAGCCCCTAGGGGCTACACCTTC; CDR3aa: CASSLRTAPRGYTF
d_gene: -; v_gene: TRBV5-1; abundance: -; j_gene: TRBJ2-1; CDR3nt: TGCGCCAGCAGCTTGGTGACGGGAGTGAATGAGCAGTTCTTC; CDR3aa: CASSLVTGVNEQFF
d_gene: TRBD1; v_gene: TRBV2; abundance: -; j_gene: TRBJ2-7; CDR3nt: TGTGCCAGCAGTTGGGGACAGGGTGACCCCTACGAGCAGTACTTC; CDR3aa: CASSWGQGDPYEQYF
d_gene: -; v_gene: TRBV19; abundance: -; j_gene: TRBJ2-7; CDR3nt: TGTGCCAGTAGTATAGATCTCTCCTCCTACGAGCAGTACTTC; CDR3aa: CASSIDLSSYEQYF
d_gene: -; v_gene: TRBV12-3/TRBV12-4; abundance: once; j_gene: TRBJ1-4; CDR3nt: TGTGCCAGCACCGTGATAGGGTATGGAGAAAAACTGTTTTTT; CDR3aa: CASTVIGYGEKLFF
d_gene: TRBD2; v_gene: TRBV5-1; abundance: -; j_gene: TRBJ2-3; CDR3nt: TGCGCCAGCAGCTCCAGGATAGCGGGAAGCACAGATACGCAGTATTTT; CDR3aa: CASSSRIAGSTDTQYF
d_gene: TRBD2; v_gene: TRBV7-6; abundance: -; j_gene: TRBJ2-5; CDR3nt: TGTGCCAGCAGCTTAGTAGCTGCTAGCGGGAGTGGTATGGAGACCCAGTACTTC; CDR3aa: CASSLVAASGSGMETQYF
d_gene: -; v_gene: TRBV6-6; abundance: -; j_gene: TRBJ2-7; CDR3nt: TGTGCCAGCAGTTCCAGGGCAGGGGAGCAGTACTTC; CDR3aa: CASSSRAGEQYF
d_gene: -; v_gene: TRBV10-3; abundance: -; j_gene: TRBJ1-1; CDR3nt: TGTGCCATCAGTGTCGGGGGGGCGCGGACTGAAGCTTTCTTT; CDR3aa: CAISVGGARTEAFF
d_gene: TRBD1; v_gene: TRBV12-3/TRBV12-4; abundance: -; j_gene: TRBJ2-1; CDR3nt: TGTGCCAGCAGGAGGGACAGGGGGCGATATGAGCAGTTCTTC; CDR3aa: CASRRDRGRYEQFF
d_gene: TRBD2; v_gene: TRBV6-2/TRBV6-3; abundance: -; j_gene: TRBJ2-2; CDR3nt: TGTGCCAGCAGTTCGACTAGCGGGAGTGGCACCGGGGAGCTGTTTTTT; CDR3aa: CASSSTSGSGTGELFF
d_gene: -; v_gene: TRBV19; abundance: -; j_gene: TRBJ2-3; CDR3nt: TGTGCCAGTAGTACGACAGTTAGCACAGATACGCAGTATTTT; CDR3aa: CASSTTVSTDTQYF
d_gene: -; v_gene: TRBV13; abundance: -; j_gene: TRBJ2-6; CDR3nt: TGTGCCAGCAGCTTAGGAGGGGCTTCTGGGGCCAACGTCCTGACTTTC; CDR3aa: CASSLGGASGANVLTF
d_gene: TRBD1; v_gene: TRBV6-2/TRBV6-3; abundance: -; j_gene: TRBJ2-7; CDR3nt: TGTGCCAGCAGCTCCTCCTGGACAGGGACACCCTACGAGCAGTACTTC; CDR3aa: CASSSSWTGTPYEQYF
d_gene: TRBD2; v_gene: TRBV7-6; abundance: once; j_gene: TRBJ2-3; CDR3nt: TGTGCCAGCAGCTCCCGGAGGACTAGCGGGAGTGTAAAAGATACGCAGTATTTT; CDR3aa: CASSSRRTSGSVKDTQYF
d_gene: TRBD1; v_gene: TRBV7-2; abundance: few; j_gene: TRBJ1-1; CDR3nt: TGTGCCAGCAGCCCCGGACAGGGTTTTACTGAAGCTTTCTTT; CDR3aa: CASSPGQGFTEAFF